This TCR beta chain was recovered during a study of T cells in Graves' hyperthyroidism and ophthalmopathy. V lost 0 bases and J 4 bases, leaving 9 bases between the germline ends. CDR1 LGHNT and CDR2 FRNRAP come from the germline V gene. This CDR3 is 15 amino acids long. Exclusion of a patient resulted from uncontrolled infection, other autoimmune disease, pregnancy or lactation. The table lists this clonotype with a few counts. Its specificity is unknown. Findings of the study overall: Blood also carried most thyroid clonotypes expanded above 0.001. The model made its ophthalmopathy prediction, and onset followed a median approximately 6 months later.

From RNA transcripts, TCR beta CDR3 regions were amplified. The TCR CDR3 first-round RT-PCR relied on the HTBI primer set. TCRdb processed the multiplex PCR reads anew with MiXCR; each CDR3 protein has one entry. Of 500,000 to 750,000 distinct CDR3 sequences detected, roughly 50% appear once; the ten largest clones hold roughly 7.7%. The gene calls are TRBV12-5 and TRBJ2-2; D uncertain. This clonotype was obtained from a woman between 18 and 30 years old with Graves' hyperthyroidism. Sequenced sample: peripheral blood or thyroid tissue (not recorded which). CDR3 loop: CASGLVGRITGELFF. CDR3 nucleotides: TGTGCTAGTGGTTTGGTAGGGCGGATCACCGGGGAGCTGTTTTTT. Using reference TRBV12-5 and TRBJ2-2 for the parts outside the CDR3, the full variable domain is DARVTQTPRHKVTEMGQEVTMRCQPILGHNTVFWYRQTMMQGLELLAYFRNRAPLDDSGMPKDRFSAEMPDATLATLKIQPSEPRDSAVYFCASGLVGRITGELFFGEGSRLTVL.